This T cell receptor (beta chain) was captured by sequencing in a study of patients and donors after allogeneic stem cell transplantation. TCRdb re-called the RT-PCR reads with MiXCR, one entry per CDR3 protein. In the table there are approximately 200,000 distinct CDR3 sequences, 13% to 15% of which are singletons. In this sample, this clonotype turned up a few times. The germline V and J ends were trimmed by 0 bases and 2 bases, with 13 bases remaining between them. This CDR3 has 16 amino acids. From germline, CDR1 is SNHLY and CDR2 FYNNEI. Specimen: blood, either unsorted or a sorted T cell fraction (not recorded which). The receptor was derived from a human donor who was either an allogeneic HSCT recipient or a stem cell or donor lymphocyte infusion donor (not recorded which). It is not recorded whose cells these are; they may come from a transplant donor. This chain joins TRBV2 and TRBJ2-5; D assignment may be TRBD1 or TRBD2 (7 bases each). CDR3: CASSEAGRGGQETQYF. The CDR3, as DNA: TGTGCCAGCAGTGAAGCTGGCAGGGGGGGACAAGAGACCCAGTACTTC.